This TCR beta chain was obtained from a study of blood T cell repertoires in COVID-19. Measured with immunoSEQ multiplex PCR; TCRdb has only the in-frame clones, and not every one. This table has more than 350,000 clones, 80% to 90% appearing once. This CDR3 is built from 14 residues. Trimming cost V 2 bases and J 2 bases, with 8 bases left between them. Germline assignment: CDR1 ENHRY and CDR2 SYGVKD. The TCR comes from a woman younger than 45 with COVID-19, enrolled during active disease. The sample taken for sequencing was peripheral blood. J is TRBJ2-3 and V is TRBV10-3, with D possibly being TRBD2 (5 bases). CDR3 DNA sequence: TGTGCCATCAGTGAGGGGAGCCACACAGATACGCAGTATTTT. Translating it yields CAISEGSHTDTQYF.